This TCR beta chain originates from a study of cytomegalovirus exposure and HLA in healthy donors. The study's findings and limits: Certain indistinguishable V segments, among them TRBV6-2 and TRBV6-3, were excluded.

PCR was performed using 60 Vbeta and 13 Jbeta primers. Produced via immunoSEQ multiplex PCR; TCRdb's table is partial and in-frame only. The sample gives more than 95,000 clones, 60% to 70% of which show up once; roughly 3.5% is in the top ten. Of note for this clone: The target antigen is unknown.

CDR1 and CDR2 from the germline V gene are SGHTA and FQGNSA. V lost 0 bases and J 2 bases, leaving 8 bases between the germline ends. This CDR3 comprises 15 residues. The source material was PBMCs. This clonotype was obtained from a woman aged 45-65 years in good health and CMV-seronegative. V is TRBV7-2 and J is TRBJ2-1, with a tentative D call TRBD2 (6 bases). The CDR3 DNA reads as TGTGCCAGCAGCTTAGCTAGCGGACCCTACAATGAGCAGTTCTTC. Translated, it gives CASSLASGPYNEQFF.